The 20 T cell receptor beta chains presented below share a single source sample, sequenced in a study of early stage breast cancer tumors. The data were produced by immunoSEQ multiplex PCR, yet TCRdb's version contains in-frame clones alone and is incomplete. The sample yields over 7,500 clones, 64% seen once. The material sequenced was breast tumor tissue. All receptors derive from a person between 60 and 69 years old with breast cancer.

This clone was seen only once. The V and J genes are TRBV5-1 and TRBJ2-5; D ambiguous. Germline assignment: CDR1 SGHRS and CDR2 YFSETQ. This CDR3 comprises 15 residues. V lost 0 bases, J lost 5 bases, and 14 bases lay in between. Here the CDR3 reads CASSLETSYKETQYF. CDR3 DNA sequence: TGCGCCAGCAGCTTGGAGACCAGTTACAAGGAGACCCAGTACTTC. The full variable domain, rest sourced from reference TRBV5-1 and TRBJ2-5, is KAGVTQTPRYLIKTRGQQVTLSCSPISGHRSVSWYQQTPGQGLQFLFEYFSETQRNKGNFPGRFSGRQFSNSRSEMNVSTLELGDSALYLCASSLETSYKETQYFGPGTRLLVL.

The chain employs TRBV25-1 and TRBJ1-4; 9 bases are a match to TRBD1. The CDR3 is made up of 15 amino acids. Germline V gives CDR1 MGHDK, CDR2 SYGVNS. V gave up 3 bases and J gave up 5 bases; unmatched junction bases: 4. CDR3: CASSDSGTGNEKLFF. The CDR3 DNA reads as TGTGCCAGCAGTGACTCCGGGACAGGGAATGAAAAACTGTTTTTT.

The CDR3 DNA is TGTGCCAGCAGCCCATTTACATCGACTAGCGGGAAGGATGAGCAGTTCTTC. Encoded protein: CASSPFTSTSGKDEQFF. J is TRBJ2-1 and V is TRBV7-2; TRBD2 aligns across 11 bases. Germline V gene data show CDR1 as SGHTA and CDR2 as FQGNSA. J lost 8 bases, V lost 5 bases, and 14 bases had no gene match. This CDR3 contains 17 residues.

The rearrangement links TRBV5-4 to TRBJ1-1; TRBD1 matches 11 bases. V lost 3 bases, J lost 3 bases, and 4 bases stayed unmatched. The CDR3 is made up of 15 amino acids. Germline V gene lookup returns CDR1 SGHNT and CDR2 YYREEE (reference sequence). CDR3 protein: CASSSDRGPHTEAFF. The CDR3 nucleotides are TGTGCCAGCAGCTCGGACAGGGGGCCTCACACTGAAGCTTTCTTT.

This chain links TRBV7-2 with TRBJ2-7; 9 positions match TRBD1. CDR3 length: 16 residues. V lost 3 bases and J lost 2; bases outside the gene matches: 8. Looked up from germline, CDR1 is SGHTA and CDR2 is FQGNSA. CDR3 DNA sequence: TGTGCCAGCAGCTTTCCCGCCGGGACAGGGACCTACGAGCAGTACTTC. It specifies CASSFPAGTGTYEQYF.

This clone was recorded a few times. V usage is TRBV5-1 and J usage is TRBJ2-7, with a weak D call TRBD2 (6 bases). V lost 3 bases, J lost 6 bases, and 16 bases lay in between. Germline loops: CDR1 SGHRS, CDR2 YFSETQ. The CDR3 covers 14 residues. The CDR3 protein is CASSSSGLLLEQYF. In DNA form, the CDR3 reads TGCGCCAGCAGCTCCTCGGGACTTTTGCTCGAGCAGTACTTC.

The chain carries TRBV27 and TRBJ2-3, with 15 bases aligning to TRBD2. There are 18 residues in the CDR3. Germline V gene lookup returns CDR1 MNHEY and CDR2 SMNVEV (reference sequence). Germline trimming cut 5 bases from V and 3 bases from J; bases unmatched to any gene: 9. CDR3 DNA: TGTGCCAGCAGTCCAGGGACTAGCGGGGGGTCTTGGACAGATACGCAGTATTTT. This codes for CASSPGTSGGSWTDTQYF.

The V gene is TRBV4-2, the J gene TRBJ2-3; 11 bases fit TRBD1. Trimming took 5 bases from V and 6 from J; bases not matched to a gene: 13. This CDR3 has 17 residues. CDR1 and CDR2 from the germline V gene are LGHNA and YNFKEQ. The DNA of the CDR3 is TGTGCCAGCAGCGGACAGGGGGCGCGAGTCCTTCGGGATACGCAGTATTTT. It is translated as CASSGQGARVLRDTQYF.

Comments on this clone: The junction does not match germline at one end; this may be a read error. The chain uses TRBV7-7 and TRBJ1-1; no definite D call. Germline CDR1 is SSHAT and CDR2 is FNYEAQ (reference sequence). This CDR3 is 13 amino acids long. CDR3 DNA: TGTGCTAGCAGCTTATTCTCCTACACTGAAGCTTTCTTT. This gives the protein CASSLFSYTEAFF.

The CDR3 nucleotides read TGTGCCAGCAGTTTAAGCGGCAAGAACTACAATGAGCAGTTCTTC. This translates into CASSLSGKNYNEQFF. This chain links TRBV28 with TRBJ2-1, with D possibly being TRBD2 (5 bases). The CDR3 sequence is 15 residues long. With 2 bases removed from V and 3 bases from J, the gap between germline ends came to 11 bases. Germline lookup yields CDR1 MDHEN and CDR2 SYDVKM.

J is TRBJ1-3 and V is TRBV7-9; D remains unclear. V lost 6 bases to trimming and J lost 2 bases, with 5 bases between them. This CDR3 is built from 12 residues. CDR1 is SEHNR and CDR2 is FQNEAQ in the germline V gene (reference sequence). CDR3 protein: CASRPTGNTIYF. Here the CDR3 DNA reads TGTGCCAGCAGGCCCACTGGAAACACCATATATTTT.

This clone was seen a few times. This chain connects TRBV5-8 to TRBJ1-5; 8 bases line up with TRBD1. V shed 3 bases, J shed 4 bases, and the junction held 6 bases outside the gene matches. Germline-derived CDR1 and CDR2 are SGHTS and YDEGEE. The CDR3 is 15 amino acids. CDR3 amino acids: CASSSRQGRNQPQHF. DNA of the CDR3: TGTGCCAGCAGCTCCAGACAGGGGAGGAATCAGCCCCAGCATTTT.

The chain carries TRBV27 and TRBJ2-7; 8 bases fit TRBD2. Trimming at V came to 6 bases and at J to 9 bases, leaving 16 bases not matched to a gene. CDR1 and CDR2 (germline): MNHEY, SMNVEV (reference sequence). The CDR3 loop spans 15 amino acids. CDR3 region: CASSSRGGADSWQYF. CDR3 nucleotide sequence: TGTGCCAGCAGCTCCCGGGGGGGAGCGGACTCATGGCAGTACTTC.

This chain links TRBV6-5 with TRBJ2-7, with 9 bases aligning to TRBD1. Germline V gene data show CDR1 as MNHEY and CDR2 as SVGAGI. V dropped 6 bases and J dropped 2; count of bases not matched to a gene: 5. CDR3 length equals 14 residues. The DNA for the CDR3 is TGTGCCAGCAGCCGCGGGACAGGGCCCTACGAGCAGTACTTC. This translates into CASSRGTGPYEQYF.

V usage is TRBV7-6 and J usage is TRBJ2-1, with a possible D match to TRBD2 (7 bases). Per the germline V gene, CDR1 is SGHVS and CDR2 is FNYEAQ. The CDR3 extends over 17 amino acids. Trimming took 0 bases from V and 10 from J, leaving 22 bases between them. CDR3 residues: CASSLAFVSGGGGEQFF. The CDR3 DNA reads as TGTGCCAGCAGCTTAGCGTTCGTCAGCGGAGGGGGAGGGGAGCAGTTCTTC.

The chain joins TRBV2 to TRBJ2-4, with TRBD2 identical over 7 bases. CDR1 and CDR2 (germline): SNHLY, FYNNEI. The junction had 18 bases not matched to a gene; V was cut back by 10 bases and J by 0 bases. CDR3 length: 18 amino acids. The CDR3: CAIRAVAGASLAKNIQYF. DNA of the CDR3: TGTGCCATCCGAGCGGTAGCGGGTGCCAGTCTAGCCAAAAACATTCAGTACTTC.

The chain employs TRBV6-6 and TRBJ1-2; D not certain. V lost 2 bases and J lost 4, with 2 bases in between. In germline, CDR1 is MNHNY, CDR2 SVGAGI (reference sequence). The CDR3 spans 11 residues. The CDR3 loop is CASSYIYGYTF. CDR3 DNA: TGTGCCAGCAGTTACATCTATGGCTACACCTTC.

The J gene is TRBJ2-5, the V gene TRBV19, with D perhaps TRBD2 (6 bases). Trimming cost V 1 base and J 4 bases, with 13 bases left between them. This CDR3 has 15 amino acids. Germline V lookup: CDR1 LNHDA, CDR2 SQIVND (reference sequence). This CDR3 is CASSIVGGTRETQYF. CDR3 sequence (DNA): TGTGCCAGTAGTATAGTTGGCGGGACGAGAGAGACCCAGTACTTC.

The V and J genes are TRBV6-5 and TRBJ1-3; D is unclear. The CDR3 has 11 amino acids. Germline V gene sequence: CDR1 MNHEY, CDR2 SVGAGI. Between the trimmed V and J ends, which lost 6 bases and 8 bases, there was a span of 8 bases. CDR3 protein: CASSDYYTIYF. The DNA of the CDR3 is TGTGCCAGCAGCGATTACTACACCATATATTTT.

CDR3 sequence reads: CASSFGGQANEKLFF. The DNA of the CDR3 is TGTGCCAGCAGCTTTGGGGGGCAGGCTAATGAAAAACTGTTTTTT. The V call is TRBV11-2, the J call TRBJ1-4; TRBD1 might be the D (6 bases). The CDR3 has 15 amino acids. The ends were cut back, 3 bases at V and 3 bases at J, with 11 bases in the middle. The germline V gene has CDR1 SGHAT and CDR2 FQNNGV.